This TCR beta chain was captured by sequencing in a study of blood T cell repertoires in COVID-19. At the level of the study: From the United States, Italy and Spain came samples of acute and convalescent COVID-19. From T cells, B-cell-depleted T cells, or PBMCs came the material, which was cDNA or gDNA.

There are 12 residues in the CDR3. With 6 bases removed from V and 5 bases from J, the gap between germline ends came to 10 bases. Authors' data handling: Estimates of nucleated cell counts were drawn from the amplification of reference gene primers. Generated by immunoSEQ multiplex PCR, the TCRdb table keeps only in-frame clones and is missing some. V and J calls and clone size follow that table, whereas D and trimming were derived from the DNA. The sample records 80,000 or so clones, approximately 80% being singletons. The sequenced sample consisted of peripheral blood. The receptor comes from a woman in her 70s with acute or convalescent COVID-19. This chain uses TRBV23-1 with TRBJ1-1; D call uncertain. TRBV23-1 is given ORF status, its function remaining uncertain. CDR3 bases: TGCGCCAGCAGCCCCGCGGCAACTGAAGCTTTCTTT. The encoded protein is CASSPAATEAFF.